Listed below are T cell receptor beta chains from one sample, sequenced in a study of patients and donors after allogeneic stem cell transplantation. One entry per CDR3 protein, called by TCRdb with MiXCR from the RT-PCR reads. The sample yields hundreds of thousands of distinct CDR3 sequences, around two fifths seen once. The sequencing sample was made of blood, either unsorted or a sorted T cell fraction (not recorded which). These receptors were collected from a human donor who was either an allogeneic HSCT recipient or a stem cell or donor lymphocyte infusion donor (not recorded which). It is not recorded whose cells these are; they may come from a transplant donor. Both conserved end residues are part of each CDR3. A D gene is named only where the DNA matches it firmly. The size of a clone is reported for some rows only, either as once, few or many, or as a class for expanded clones.

TRBJ2-2	TRBV20-1	NA	few	CSARARVFTGELFF	TGCAGTGCTAGAGCCAGGGTTTTTACCGGGGAGCTGTTTTTT
TRBJ1-1	TRBV7-7	NA	NA	CASSSRLNTEAFF	TGTGCCAGCAGCTCCCGGTTGAACACTGAAGCTTTCTTT
TRBJ2-5	TRBV5-6	NA	once	CASSLGVGAIQETQYF	TGTGCCAGCAGCTTGGGAGTGGGGGCCATCCAAGAGACCCAGTACTTC
TRBJ1-2	TRBV12-3/TRBV12-4	TRBD1	few	CASSSGPTGNYGYTF	TGTGCCAGCAGTTCCGGCCCGACAGGGAACTATGGCTACACCTTC
TRBJ1-2	TRBV25-1	TRBD1	NA	CASSDYDREEGYTF	TGTGCCAGCAGTGACTACGACAGGGAGGAGGGCTACACCTTC
TRBJ2-5	TRBV29-1	NA	NA	CSVDPAGYQETQYF	TGCAGCGTTGACCCGGCTGGCTACCAAGAGACCCAGTACTTC
TRBJ2-5	TRBV27	TRBD2	NA	CASSEGLAGVETQYF	TGTGCCAGCAGTGAGGGACTAGCGGGGGTTGAGACCCAGTACTTC
TRBJ1-1	TRBV12-3/TRBV12-4	NA	many	CASSLGGLNTEAFF	TGTGCCAGCAGTTTAGGGGGTTTGAACACTGAAGCTTTCTTT
TRBJ2-1	TRBV12-3/TRBV12-4	TRBD1	NA	CASRGTGIYNEQFF	TGTGCCAGCAGAGGGACAGGGATTTACAATGAGCAGTTCTTC
TRBJ2-7	TRBV6-6	TRBD1	NA	CASSLGQGGIYEQYF	TGTGCCAGCAGTTTAGGACAGGGCGGTATCTACGAGCAGTACTTC
TRBJ2-3	TRBV20-1	NA	few	CSARDFRGGLGPDTQYF	TGCAGTGCTAGAGACTTCCGGGGAGGATTAGGCCCTGATACGCAGTATTTT
TRBJ2-3	TRBV2	NA	NA	CASSVERGTDTQYF	TGTGCCAGCAGTGTCGAGCGGGGCACAGATACGCAGTATTTT
TRBJ2-1	TRBV5-1	TRBD2	NA	CASSVLAVHNEQFF	TGCGCCAGCAGCGTTCTAGCGGTGCACAATGAGCAGTTCTTC
TRBJ2-7	TRBV12-3/TRBV12-4	NA	NA	CASSLAGAYEQYF	TGTGCCAGCAGTCTGGCGGGGGCGTACGAGCAGTACTTC
TRBJ1-4	TRBV15	TRBD1	few	CATSFVRQGSEKLFF	TGTGCCACCAGCTTCGTGCGACAGGGGAGTGAAAAACTGTTTTTT
TRBJ2-3	TRBV7-9	NA	NA	CASSDLVRDTQYF	TGTGCCAGCAGCGATTTGGTGCGGGATACGCAGTATTTT
TRBJ2-1	TRBV5-4	TRBD2	NA	CASSLSGGGPYNEQFF	TGTGCCAGCAGCTTGTCCGGCGGGGGGCCTTACAATGAGCAGTTCTTC
TRBJ1-3	TRBV29-1	NA	NA	CSVGSTGGNTIYF	TGCAGCGTTGGCAGTACTGGGGGAAACACCATATATTTT
TRBJ1-1	TRBV20-1	NA	NA	CSARDRENEAFF	TGCAGTGCTAGAGATAGGGAGAATGAAGCTTTCTTT
TRBJ1-2	TRBV10-3	NA	few	CAISRQGGYGYTF	TGTGCCATCAGTCGTCAGGGAGGCTATGGCTACACCTTC
TRBJ1-6	TRBV19	TRBD1	NA	CASRSDRGSPLHF	TGTGCCAGTAGAAGTGACAGGGGCTCACCCCTCCACTTT
TRBJ1-2	TRBV6-1	TRBD1	NA	CASSATGALYGYTF	TGTGCCAGCAGTGCGACAGGGGCCCTCTATGGCTACACCTTC
TRBJ2-1	TRBV7-8	TRBD1	NA	CASSLAQGAGNEQFF	TGTGCCAGCAGCTTAGCTCAGGGGGCAGGCAATGAGCAGTTCTTC
TRBJ1-6	TRBV20-1	TRBD1	NA	CSARTGYNSPLHF	TGCAGTGCTCGGACAGGTTATAATTCACCCCTCCACTTT
TRBJ1-2	TRBV15	NA	NA	CATSRERVGYTF	TGTGCCACCAGCAGAGAACGAGTCGGCTACACCTTC
TRBJ2-4	TRBV2	NA	NA	CASSEGYYNIQYF	TGTGCCAGCAGTGAAGGGTACTACAACATTCAGTACTTC